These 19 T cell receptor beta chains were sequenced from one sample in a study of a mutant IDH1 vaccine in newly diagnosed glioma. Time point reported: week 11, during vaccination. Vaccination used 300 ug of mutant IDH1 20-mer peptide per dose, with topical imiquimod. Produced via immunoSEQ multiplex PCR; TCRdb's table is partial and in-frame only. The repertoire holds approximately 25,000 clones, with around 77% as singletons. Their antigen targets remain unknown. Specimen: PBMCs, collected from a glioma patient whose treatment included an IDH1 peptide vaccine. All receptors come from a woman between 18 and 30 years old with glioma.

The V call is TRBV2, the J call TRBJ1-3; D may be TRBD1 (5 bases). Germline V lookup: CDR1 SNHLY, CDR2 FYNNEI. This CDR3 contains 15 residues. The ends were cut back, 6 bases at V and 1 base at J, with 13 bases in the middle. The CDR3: CASRVLDISGNTIYF. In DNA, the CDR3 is TGTGCCAGCAGAGTTCTGGACATATCTGGAAACACCATATATTTT.

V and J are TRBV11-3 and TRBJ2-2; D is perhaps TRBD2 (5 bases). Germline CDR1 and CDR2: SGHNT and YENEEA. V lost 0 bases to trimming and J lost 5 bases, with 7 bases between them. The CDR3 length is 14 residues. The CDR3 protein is CASSLDGGTGELFF. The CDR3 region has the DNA TGTGCCAGCAGCTTAGATGGAGGAACCGGGGAGCTGTTTTTT.

The CDR3 DNA reads as TGTGCCAGCAGTCGCCCCGGGACAGGAGAAGCTTTCTTT. Translation gives CASSRPGTGEAFF. This chain joins TRBV6-5 and TRBJ1-1, with 8 bases that match TRBD1. This CDR3 has 13 amino acids. The junction had 7 bases not matched to a gene; V was cut back by 5 bases and J by 8 bases. From germline, CDR1 is MNHEY and CDR2 SVGAGI.

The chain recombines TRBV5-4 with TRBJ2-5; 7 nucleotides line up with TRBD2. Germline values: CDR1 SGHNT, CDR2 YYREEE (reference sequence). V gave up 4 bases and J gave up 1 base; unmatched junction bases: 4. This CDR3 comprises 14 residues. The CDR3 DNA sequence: TGTGCCAGCAGCGTAGCGGGCCCCCAAGAGACCCAGTACTTC. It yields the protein CASSVAGPQETQYF.

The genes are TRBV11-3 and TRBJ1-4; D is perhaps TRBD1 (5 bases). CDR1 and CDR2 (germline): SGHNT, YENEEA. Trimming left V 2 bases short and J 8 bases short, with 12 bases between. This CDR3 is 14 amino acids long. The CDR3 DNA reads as TGTGCCAGCAGCTTATCCAGGGTTGGGGAAAAACTGTTTTTT. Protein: CASSLSRVGEKLFF.

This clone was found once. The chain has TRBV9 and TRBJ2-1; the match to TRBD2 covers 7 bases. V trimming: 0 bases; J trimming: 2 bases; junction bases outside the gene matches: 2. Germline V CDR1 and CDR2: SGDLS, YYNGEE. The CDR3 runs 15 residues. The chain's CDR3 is CASSVETSPYNEQFF. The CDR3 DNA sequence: TGTGCCAGCAGCGTAGAGACTAGCCCCTACAATGAGCAGTTCTTC. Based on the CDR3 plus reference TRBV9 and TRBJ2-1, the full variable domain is DSGVTQTPKHLITATGQRVTLRCSPRSGDLSVYWYQQSLDQGLQFLIQYYNGEERAKGNILERFSAQQFPDLHSELNLSSLELGDSALYFCASSVETSPYNEQFFGPGTRLTVL.

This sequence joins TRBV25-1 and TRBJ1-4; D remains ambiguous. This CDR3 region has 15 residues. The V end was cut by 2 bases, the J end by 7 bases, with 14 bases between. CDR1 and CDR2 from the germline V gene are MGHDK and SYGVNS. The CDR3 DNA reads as TGTGCCAGCAGTGAAGGAGGGTACCCGGGTGAAAAACTGTTTTTT. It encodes CASSEGGYPGEKLFF. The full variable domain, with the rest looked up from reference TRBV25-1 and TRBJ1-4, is EADIYQTPRYLVIGTGKKITLECSQTMGHDKMYWYQQDPGMELHLIHYSYGVNSTEKGDLSSESTVSRIRTEHFPLTLESARPSHTSQYLCASSEGGYPGEKLFFGSGTQLSVL.

The CDR3 DNA follows: TGTGCCAGCAGTTTATCAGTACCTCCGGGGGGGAACCAACGCACAGATACGCAGTATTTT. Translation: CASSLSVPPGGNQRTDTQYF. V gene TRBV27 combines with J gene TRBJ2-3; TRBD2 matches 8 bases. The CDR3 is 20 residues long. The germline gives CDR1 MNHEY, CDR2 SMNVEV (reference sequence). V dropped 0 bases and J dropped 1; count of bases not matched to a gene: 15.

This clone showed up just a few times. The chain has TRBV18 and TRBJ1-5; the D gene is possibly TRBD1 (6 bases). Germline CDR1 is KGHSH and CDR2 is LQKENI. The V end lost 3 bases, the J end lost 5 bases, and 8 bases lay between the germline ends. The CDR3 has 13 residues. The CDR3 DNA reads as TGTGCCAGCTCACCTTCAGGGGATCAGCCCCAGCATTTT. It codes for CASSPSGDQPQHF.

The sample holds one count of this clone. The DNA for the CDR3 is TGTGCCAGCAGCTTGGGCGGCAGCTCTGGAAACACCATATATTTT. Translated: CASSLGGSSGNTIYF. The chain uses TRBV5-6 and TRBJ1-3; D uncertain. Germline CDR1 SGHDT, CDR2 YYEEEE. The V gene lost 0 bases and the J gene lost 0 bases, with 7 bases spanning the gap. This CDR3 contains 15 residues.

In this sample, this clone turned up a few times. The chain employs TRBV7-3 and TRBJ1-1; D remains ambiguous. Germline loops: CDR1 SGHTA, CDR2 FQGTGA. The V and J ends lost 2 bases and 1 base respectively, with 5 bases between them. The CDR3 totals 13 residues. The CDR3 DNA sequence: TGTGCCAGCAGCTTATCTTGGAACACTGAAGCTTTCTTT. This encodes CASSLSWNTEAFF.

This CDR3 is CASSTKISGTAGTEAFF. The CDR3 DNA sequence: TGTGCCAGTAGTACAAAAATATCCGGGACAGCGGGCACTGAAGCTTTCTTT. The chain has TRBV19 and TRBJ1-1, with 7 bases that match TRBD1. The CDR3 sequence is 17 residues long. The germline V gene has CDR1 LNHDA and CDR2 SQIVND (reference sequence). V dropped 4 bases and J dropped 4; count of bases not matched to a gene: 15.

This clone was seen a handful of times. The CDR3: CASSPFEPGTNQPQHF. The CDR3 coding sequence is TGTGCCAGCTCACCATTCGAACCGGGAACGAATCAGCCCCAGCATTTT. The rearrangement uses TRBV18 and TRBJ1-5; D gene unclear. The CDR3 totals 16 residues. V lost 2 bases, J lost 4 bases, and 15 bases lay in between. Germline CDR1 reads KGHSH; CDR2 reads LQKENI.

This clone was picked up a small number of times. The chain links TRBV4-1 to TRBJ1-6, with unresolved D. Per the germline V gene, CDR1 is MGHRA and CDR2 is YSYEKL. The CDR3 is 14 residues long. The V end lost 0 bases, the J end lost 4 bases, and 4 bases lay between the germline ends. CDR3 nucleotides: TGCGCCAGCAGCCAAGACGCTTATAATTCACCCCTCCACTTT. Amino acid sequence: CASSQDAYNSPLHF.

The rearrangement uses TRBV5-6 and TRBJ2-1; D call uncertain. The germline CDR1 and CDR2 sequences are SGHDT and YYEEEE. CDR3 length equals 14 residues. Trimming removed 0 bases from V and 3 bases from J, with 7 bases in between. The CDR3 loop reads CASSLGPGYNEQFF. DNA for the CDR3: TGTGCCAGCAGCTTGGGGCCAGGCTACAATGAGCAGTTCTTC.

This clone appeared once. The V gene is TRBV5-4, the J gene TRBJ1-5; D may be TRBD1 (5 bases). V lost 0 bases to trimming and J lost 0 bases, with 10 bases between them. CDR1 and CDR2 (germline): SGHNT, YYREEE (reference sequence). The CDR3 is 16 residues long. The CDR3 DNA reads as TGTGCCAGCAGCTTGGACTGGGGCTCTAGCAATCAGCCCCAGCATTTT. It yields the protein CASSLDWGSSNQPQHF.

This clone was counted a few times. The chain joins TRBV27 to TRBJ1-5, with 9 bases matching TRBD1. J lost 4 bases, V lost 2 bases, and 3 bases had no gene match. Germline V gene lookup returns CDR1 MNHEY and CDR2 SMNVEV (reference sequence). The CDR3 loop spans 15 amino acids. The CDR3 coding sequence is TGTGCCAGCAGTTTAACAGGGGGCAGAAATCAGCCCCAGCATTTT. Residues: CASSLTGGRNQPQHF.

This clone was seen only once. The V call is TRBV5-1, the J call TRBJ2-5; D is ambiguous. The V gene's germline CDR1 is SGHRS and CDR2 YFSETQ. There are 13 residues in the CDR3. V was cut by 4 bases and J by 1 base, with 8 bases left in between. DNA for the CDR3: TGCGCCAGCAGCCCGTCGGTCCAAGAGACCCAGTACTTC. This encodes CASSPSVQETQYF.

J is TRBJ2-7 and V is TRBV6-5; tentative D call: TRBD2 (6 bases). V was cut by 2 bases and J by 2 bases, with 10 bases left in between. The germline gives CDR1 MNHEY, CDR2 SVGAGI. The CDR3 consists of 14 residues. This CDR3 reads CASSYGGSPYEQYF. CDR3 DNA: TGTGCCAGCAGTTACGGGGGGTCCCCCTACGAGCAGTACTTC.